This T cell receptor (beta chain) was retrieved from a study of shared clonotypes between healthy human individuals. About the study: CD4 naive cells filled three plates per donor, CD4 memory three, CD8 naive two and CD8 memory one.

TCRdb's table, derived via immunoSEQ multiplex PCR, lists solely in-frame clones and lacks some. The table has about 2 million clones, around 96% seen once. The length of the CDR3 is 15 residues. The V gene lost 2 bases and the J gene lost 3 bases, with 10 bases spanning the gap. Germline V gene lookup returns CDR1 SEHNR and CDR2 FQNEAQ (reference sequence). The naive CD8 population came from CD45RO-negative cells selected for CCR7, without terminally differentiated effector memory CD45RA+ cells. The donor population consisted of healthy HIV-negative adults with no recent acute infections or vaccinations. Only Caucasian adults living in Nashville, Tennessee served as donors. General observations from the study: Generally, naive subsets (rather than memory subsets) showed larger estimated richness.

With regard to this clone: Its antigen is currently unknown.

The chain has TRBV7-9 and TRBJ1-4; D is undetermined. The clonotype was recovered from a man younger than 30 in good health. The source material was naive CD8+ T cells sorted from blood. CDR3 DNA: TGTGCCAGCAGCTTAAAGGGTCTAGCTAATGAAAAACTGTTTTTT. Translation: CASSLKGLANEKLFF.